The 15 T cell receptor beta chains below all came from one sample that was sequenced in a study of radiotherapy plus CTLA-4 blockade in lung cancer (dated by TCRdb to 2017 to 2018). Library preparation employed the immunoSEQ multiplex PCR assay. This immuneACCESS table, as held by TCRdb, lists in-frame sequences with V and J called but not all clones. Of the missing ones, under half trace to an unresolved V gene in checked studies; the others have no known cause. Recorded for this sample are 75,000 or so clones; around 73% of them occurred a single time. 7.1% of the sample is held by the ten biggest clonotypes. The material sequenced was peripheral blood, taken from a patient treated with radiotherapy plus ipilimumab. These receptors all come from a human donor with non-small cell lung cancer who had a complete response to radiotherapy plus ipilimumab.

V usage is TRBV18 and J usage is TRBJ1-2; D remains unclear. The CDR3 extends over 17 amino acids. Trimming stripped 5 bases from V and 3 bases from J, with 22 bases between. Germline V gene sequence: CDR1 KGHSH, CDR2 LQKENI. The CDR3 nucleotides are TGTGCCAGCTCAGCAAGCTTCTCAATATGGACGGACTATGGCTACACCTTC. This codes for CASSASFSIWTDYGYTF. The full variable domain, in which reference TRBV18 and TRBJ1-2 provide the parts outside the CDR3, is NAGVMQNPRHLVRRRGQEARLRCSPMKGHSHVYWYRQLPEEGLKFMVYLQKENIIDESGMPKERFSAEFPKEGPSILRIQQVVRGDSAAYFCASSASFSIWTDYGYTFGSGTRLTVV.

This chain connects TRBV7-8 to TRBJ2-6; D could derive from TRBD1 or TRBD2 (6 bases each). Germline CDR1 SGHVS, CDR2 FQNEAQ. The germline V and J ends were trimmed by 5 bases and 2 bases, with 13 bases remaining between them. This CDR3 spans 16 amino acids. CDR3 amino acids: CASSLTGGTGANVLTF. CDR3 DNA sequence: TGTGCCAGCAGCCTAACCGGGGGCACTGGGGCCAACGTCCTGACTTTC. Full variable domain (remainder filled in from reference TRBV7-8 and TRBJ2-6): GAGVSQSPRYKVAKRGQDVALRCDPISGHVSLFWYQQALGQGPEFLTYFQNEAQLDKSGLPSDRFFAERPEGSVSTLKIQRTQQEDSAVYLCASSLTGGTGANVLTFGAGSRLTVL.

The V call is TRBV10-2, the J call TRBJ2-1, with 7 bases matching TRBD1. Germline lookup yields CDR1 WSHSY and CDR2 SAAADI. V lost 2 bases, J lost 3 bases, and 7 bases stayed unmatched. This CDR3 contains 16 residues. CDR3 DNA: TGCGCCAGCAGTGAGGGATACAGGGGTCTCTACAATGAGCAGTTCTTC. Translated, it gives CASSEGYRGLYNEQFF.

This clone has a single count. The rearrangement uses TRBV6-4 and TRBJ2-7; 7 bases line up with TRBD1. The CDR3 is 14 residues long. The germline gives CDR1 MRHNA, CDR2 SNTAGT. Germline trimming cut 4 bases from V and 2 bases from J; bases unmatched to any gene: 5. The DNA for the CDR3 is TGTGCCAGCAGTGGGGAGACAGGGACCTACGAGCAGTACGTC. Protein: CASSGETGTYEQYV.

The chain employs TRBV30 and TRBJ1-3; 7 nucleotides align to TRBD1. Per germline, CDR1 GTSNPN and CDR2 SVGIG (reference sequence). The CDR3 loop spans 15 amino acids. V shed 7 bases and J 4 bases; nucleotides not matched to a gene: 13. The CDR3 nucleotides are TGTGCCTACAGGGGCAGGCTTGGACGAGGAAACACCATATATTTT. Encoded protein: CAYRGRLGRGNTIYF. Drawing the rest from reference TRBV30 and TRBJ1-3, the complete variable domain is SQTIHQWPATLVQPVGSPLSLECTVEGTSNPNLYWYRQAAGRGLQLLFYSVGIGQISSEVPQNLSASRPQDRQFILSSKKLLLSDSGFYLCAYRGRLGRGNTIYFGEGSWLTVV.

This clone appeared a single time. This chain joins TRBV15 and TRBJ2-7, with D possibly TRBD2 on 6 matching bases. The CDR3 totals 16 residues. The V gene's germline CDR1 is LNHNV and CDR2 YYDKDF (reference sequence). Between the trimmed V and J ends, which lost 0 bases and 3 bases, there was a span of 15 bases. The CDR3 loop is CATSRDGGARVYEQYF. The DNA of the CDR3 is TGTGCCACCAGCAGAGACGGGGGAGCCAGGGTCTACGAGCAGTACTTC.

V and J are TRBV2 and TRBJ1-2; weak D call: TRBD1 (5 bases). The ends were cut back, 2 bases at V and 0 bases at J, with 13 bases in the middle. From germline, CDR1 is SNHLY and CDR2 FYNNEI. This CDR3 has 16 amino acids. CDR3 protein: CASSETPTGSNYGYTF. The CDR3, as DNA: TGTGCCAGCAGTGAAACCCCAACAGGCTCTAACTATGGCTACACCTTC.

The J gene is TRBJ1-3, the V gene TRBV7-9, with 7 positions matching TRBD1. Germline V lookup: CDR1 SEHNR, CDR2 FQNEAQ (reference sequence). With 1 base clipped from V and 0 bases from J, the junction kept 6 bases outside the gene matches. The CDR3 contains 17 residues. The CDR3 DNA sequence: TGTGCCAGCAGCTTAGAGGGGGCTGGGAGCTCTGGAAACACCATATATTTT. Its translation is CASSLEGAGSSGNTIYF.

The V and J genes are TRBV28 and TRBJ2-7; no firm D call. Germline loops: CDR1 MDHEN, CDR2 SYDVKM. Trimming pared 6 bases from V and 3 bases from J, leaving 9 bases between. The CDR3 has 12 residues. The chain's CDR3 is CASSPDNYEQYV. CDR3 nucleotides: TGTGCCAGCAGCCCTGACAACTACGAGCAGTACGTC.

This chain uses TRBV5-5 with TRBJ2-1; D could derive from TRBD1 or TRBD2 (5 bases each). Trimming removed 2 bases at V and 0 bases at J, with 12 bases between. The CDR3 sequence is 16 residues long. The germline CDR1 and CDR2 sequences are SGHKS and YYEKEE (reference sequence). The CDR3 is CASSFGWGSSYNEQFF. Here the CDR3 DNA reads TGTGCCAGCAGCTTCGGTTGGGGGAGCTCCTACAATGAGCAGTTCTTC. Full variable domain (missing parts from reference TRBV5-5 and TRBJ2-1): DAGVTQSPTHLIKTRGQQVTLRCSPISGHKSVSWYQQVLGQGPQFIFQYYEKEERGRGNFPDRFSARQFPNYSSELNVNALLLGDSALYLCASSFGWGSSYNEQFFGPGTRLTVL.

CDR3 sequence: CASSHPRGQGAGTGELFF. The CDR3, as DNA: TGCGCCAGCAGCCACCCTCGGGGACAGGGGGCTGGGACCGGGGAGCTGTTTTTT. The V and J genes are TRBV4-1 and TRBJ2-2, with TRBD1 matching 12 bases. Trimming removed 3 bases from V and 5 bases from J; junction bases left unmatched: 10. The CDR3 has 18 residues. Germline CDR1 MGHRA, CDR2 YSYEKL.

The chain combines TRBV2 with TRBJ2-1; D is uncertain. The V gene lost 2 bases and the J gene lost 15 bases, with 11 bases spanning the gap. The CDR3 length is 11 residues. Germline assignment: CDR1 SNHLY and CDR2 FYNNEI. CDR3 coding DNA: TGTGCCAGCAGTGAAAGGGTGACACCGTTCTTC. Translation: CASSERVTPFF.

The CDR3 loop reads CSVALTGRDQPQHF. CDR3 nucleotide sequence: TGCAGCGTTGCCTTGACAGGGAGGGATCAGCCCCAGCATTTT. The J gene is TRBJ1-5, the V gene TRBV29-1; 7 nucleotides line up with TRBD1. The CDR3 is 14 amino acids. The germline V gene encodes CDR1 SQVTM and CDR2 ANQGSEA. The ends lost 4 bases at V and 5 bases at J; junction bases unmatched: 8.

The chain uses TRBV5-1 and TRBJ2-6; weak D call: TRBD2 (5 bases). The V end lost 0 bases, the J end lost 1 base, and 8 bases lay between the germline ends. In germline, CDR1 is SGHRS, CDR2 YFSETQ. The CDR3 runs 16 residues. DNA for the CDR3: TGCGCCAGCAGCTTGGTACGGGGTTCTGGGGCCAACGTCCTGACTTTC. Protein: CASSLVRGSGANVLTF.

This sequence joins TRBV7-2 and TRBJ2-1; D gene uncertain. Per the germline V gene, CDR1 is SGHTA and CDR2 is FQGNSA. The V and J ends lost 1 base and 2 bases respectively, with 9 bases between them. This CDR3 contains 15 residues. This CDR3 is CASSLGIAAYNEQFF. The CDR3 nucleotides read TGTGCCAGCAGCTTAGGTATAGCCGCCTACAATGAGCAGTTCTTC.